Presented here are 4 T cell receptor beta chains from one specimen sequenced in a study of regulatory T cells in long-lasting Graves disease. HTBI primers from iRepertoire and Arm-PCR of CDR3 regions yielded the TCR beta libraries. One entry per CDR3 protein, called by TCRdb with MiXCR from the multiplex PCR reads. The repertoire holds about 400,000 distinct CDR3 sequences, over 14% seen once, with around 7.6% in the top ten. Time point described: newly diagnosed GD, antithyroid drugs for less than 3 months. The TCR library was prepared using RNA isolated from PBMCs. The same sample was also used in a study of T cells in Graves' hyperthyroidism and ophthalmopathy.

The input for sequencing was peripheral blood mononuclear cells (PBMCs), taken at new diagnosis, from a patient treated with antithyroid drugs. The receptors were sampled from a woman aged 40 to 50 with Graves disease.

This clonotype was counted at least ten times. The CDR3 DNA follows: TGTGCCAGCAGCGTAACTGAGGGTGGATACAATGAGCAGTTCTTC. Protein: CASSVTEGGYNEQFF. The V call is TRBV9, the J call TRBJ2-1; perhaps TRBD2 as D (5 bases). Germline V gives CDR1 SGDLS, CDR2 YYNGEE. Trimming cost V 1 base and J 4 bases, with 12 bases left between them. The length of the CDR3 is 15 residues.

Many counts were recorded for this clonotype. This chain joins TRBV5-6 and TRBJ1-1, with D possibly being TRBD1 (5 bases). The V end lost 2 bases, the J end lost 5 bases, and 10 bases lay between the germline ends. CDR1 and CDR2 (germline): SGHDT, YYEEEE. This CDR3 has 13 amino acids. The CDR3 reads CASSFQGRTEAFF. The CDR3 DNA sequence: TGTGCCAGCAGCTTCCAGGGCAGGACTGAAGCTTTCTTT.

At least ten counts were recorded for this clonotype. The rearrangement joins TRBV2 to TRBJ2-1; no firm D call. The CDR3 contains 13 residues. Trimming cost V 8 bases and J 3 bases, with 11 bases left between them. Germline loops: CDR1 SNHLY, CDR2 FYNNEI. This chain's CDR3 is CASRPPGYNEQFF. CDR3 DNA: TGTGCCAGCCGCCCCCCGGGCTACAATGAGCAGTTCTTC.

Worth noting for this clonotype: A much larger clone lies a single base off, so this may be a read error. The chain is built from TRBV2 and TRBJ2-1, with D hard to call. V was trimmed by 3 bases and J by 7 bases, leaving 13 bases between them. Germline loops: CDR1 SNHLY, CDR2 FYNNEI. The CDR3 is made up of 14 amino acids. Written as DNA, the CDR3 is TGTGCCAGCAGTGAGTTCATGGGGTCGAATGAGCAGTTCTTC. Translation gives CASSEFMGSNEQFF.